This record covers a single T cell receptor beta chain. A second about 7 to 12 cycle PCR used barcoded and J-beta primers. Each CDR3 protein is one row after TCRdb ran MiXCR on the 5' RACE reads. The sample holds more than 650,000 distinct CDR3 sequences, roughly 24% seen once. The data originate from a study of blood T cells in healthy people across ages. Another study also made use of these data, one on T cells of mothers and their children. That source adds: Once extracted, all RNA went into cDNA synthesis at about 1.5 ug per 15 ul. Related and unrelated pairs show similar shaping of TCR recombination output by thymic selection.

The clonotype originates from a boy between 10 and 17 years old in good health. Sequences were obtained from blood.

The CDR3 DNA reads TGTGCCAGTAGTATGGAAGGTCCGGGGGCACCCCAGCATTTT. This sequence encodes CASSMEGPGAPQHF. The chain employs TRBV19 and TRBJ1-5; a weak D match, TRBD1 (6 bases). V was pared by 3 bases and J by 10 bases, with 16 bases between. Germline assignment: CDR1 LNHDA and CDR2 SQIVND (reference sequence). The CDR3 is 14 residues long.